This TCR beta chain was identified in a study of T cell changes during pregnancy in multiple sclerosis. The repertoire was sequenced with immunoSEQ multiplex PCR; TCRdb's copy has only in-frame clones and lacks some. The sample consists of about 79,000 clones, around nine tenths of them appearing once. The V end was cut by 8 bases, the J end by 6 bases, with 22 bases between. The CDR3 is made up of 15 amino acids. CDR1 MDHEN and CDR2 SYDVKM come from the germline V gene. The V gene is TRBV28, the J gene TRBJ1-2; tentative D call: TRBD1 (5 bases). The origin of this receptor is a female donor with multiple sclerosis, enrolled in a pregnancy study. The sequences come from CD4+ T cells from peripheral blood mononuclear cells, collected in the second trimester of pregnancy. As DNA, the CDR3 is TGTGCCAGCGGTGAACTGGGGAAGGGGTTAGATGGCTACACCTTC. Amino acid sequence: CASGELGKGLDGYTF.